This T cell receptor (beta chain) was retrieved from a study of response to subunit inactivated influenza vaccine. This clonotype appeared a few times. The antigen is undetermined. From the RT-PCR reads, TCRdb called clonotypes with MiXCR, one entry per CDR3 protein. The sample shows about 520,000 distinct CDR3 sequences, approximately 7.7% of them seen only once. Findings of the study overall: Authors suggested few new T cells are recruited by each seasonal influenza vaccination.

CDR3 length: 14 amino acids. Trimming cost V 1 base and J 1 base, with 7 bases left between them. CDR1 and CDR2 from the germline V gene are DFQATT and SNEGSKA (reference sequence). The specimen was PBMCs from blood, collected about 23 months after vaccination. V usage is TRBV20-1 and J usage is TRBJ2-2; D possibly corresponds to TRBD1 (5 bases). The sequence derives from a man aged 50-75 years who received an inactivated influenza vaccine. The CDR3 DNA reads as TGCAGTGCTAGAGCGACAGTGAACACCGGGGAGCTGTTTTTT. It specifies CSARATVNTGELFF.